This T cell receptor (beta chain) was profiled in a study of shared clonotypes between healthy human individuals. V shed 6 bases and J shed 7 bases, with 19 bases lying between them. Germline V CDR1 and CDR2: MDHEN, SYDVKM. This CDR3 region has 15 residues. The table came from immunoSEQ multiplex PCR; TCRdb's copy has only in-frame clones and leaves some out. This table has some 2.3 million clones, 85% to 95% appearing once. The sequenced sample was naive CD4+ T cells from PBMCs. Subset defined: CD45RA+ positively selected. The gene calls are TRBV28 and TRBJ1-5; TRBD1 is a possible D gene (5 bases). This receptor was obtained from a man aged 18 to 35 in good health. Some clones in this sample may be carry-over from other donors' samples. CDR3 nucleotides: TGTGCCAGCAGACCCGGGACGGGGTCAGGGCAGCCCCAGCATTTT. This translates into CASRPGTGSGQPQHF. Full variable domain (missing parts from reference TRBV28 and TRBJ1-5): DVKVTQSSRYLVKRTGEKVFLECVQDMDHENMFWYRQDPGLGLRLIYFSYDVKMKEKGDIPEGYSVSREKKERFSLILESASTNQTSMYLCASRPGTGSGQPQHFGDGTRLSIL.